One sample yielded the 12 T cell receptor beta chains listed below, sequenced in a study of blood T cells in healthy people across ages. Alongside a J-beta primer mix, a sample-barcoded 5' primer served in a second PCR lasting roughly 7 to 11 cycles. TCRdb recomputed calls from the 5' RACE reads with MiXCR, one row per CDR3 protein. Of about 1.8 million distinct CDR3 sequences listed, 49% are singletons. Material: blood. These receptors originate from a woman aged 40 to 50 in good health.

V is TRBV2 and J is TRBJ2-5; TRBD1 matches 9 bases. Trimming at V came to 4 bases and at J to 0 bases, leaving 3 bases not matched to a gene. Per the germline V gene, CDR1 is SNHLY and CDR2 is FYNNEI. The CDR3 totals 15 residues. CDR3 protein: CASSGTGEHQETQYF. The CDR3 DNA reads TGTGCCAGCAGTGGGACAGGGGAACACCAAGAGACCCAGTACTTC.

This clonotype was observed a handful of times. In DNA, the CDR3 is TGTGCCAGCACGCTTGTGTTTACTCGAGGGGTTGGCTATGGCTACACCTTC. Protein sequence: CASTLVFTRGVGYGYTF. The gene calls are TRBV11-2 and TRBJ1-2, with D perhaps TRBD1 (5 bases). Trimming removed 7 bases at V and 4 bases at J, with 25 bases between. The CDR3 is made up of 17 amino acids. Germline V gene data show CDR1 as SGHAT and CDR2 as FQNNGV.

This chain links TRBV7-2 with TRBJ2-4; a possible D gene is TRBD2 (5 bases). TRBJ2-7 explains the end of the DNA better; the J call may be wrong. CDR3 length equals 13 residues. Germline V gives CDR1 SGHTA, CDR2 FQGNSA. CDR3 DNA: TGTGCCAGCAGCTTCAGGTACGGGGACGAGCAGTACTTC. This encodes CASSFRYGDEQYF.

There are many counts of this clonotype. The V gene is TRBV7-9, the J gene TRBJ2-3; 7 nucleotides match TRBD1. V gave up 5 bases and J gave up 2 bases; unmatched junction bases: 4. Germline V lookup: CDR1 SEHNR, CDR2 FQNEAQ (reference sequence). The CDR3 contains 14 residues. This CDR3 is CASSPGQDTDTQYF. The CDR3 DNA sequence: TGTGCCAGCAGCCCAGGACAGGACACAGATACGCAGTATTTT.

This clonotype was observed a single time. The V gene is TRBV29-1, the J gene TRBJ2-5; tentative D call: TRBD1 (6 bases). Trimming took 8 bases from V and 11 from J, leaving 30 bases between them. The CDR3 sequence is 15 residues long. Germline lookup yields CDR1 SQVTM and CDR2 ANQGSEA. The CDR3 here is CSCPGQGPTYNQQYF. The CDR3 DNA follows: TGCAGCTGCCCTGGTCAGGGGCCAACCTACAATCAGCAGTACTTC.

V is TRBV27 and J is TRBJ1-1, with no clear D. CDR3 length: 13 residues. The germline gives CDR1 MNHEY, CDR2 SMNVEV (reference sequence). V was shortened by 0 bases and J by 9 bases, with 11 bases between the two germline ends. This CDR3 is CASSLSPLRKAFF. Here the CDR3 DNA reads TGTGCCAGCAGTTTATCACCCTTAAGAAAAGCTTTCTTT.

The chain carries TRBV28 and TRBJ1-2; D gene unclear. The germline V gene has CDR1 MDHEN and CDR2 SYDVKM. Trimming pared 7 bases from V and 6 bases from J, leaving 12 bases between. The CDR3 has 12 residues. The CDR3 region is CASNDRPHGYTF. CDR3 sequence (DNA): TGTGCCAGCAATGACCGGCCCCATGGCTACACCTTC.

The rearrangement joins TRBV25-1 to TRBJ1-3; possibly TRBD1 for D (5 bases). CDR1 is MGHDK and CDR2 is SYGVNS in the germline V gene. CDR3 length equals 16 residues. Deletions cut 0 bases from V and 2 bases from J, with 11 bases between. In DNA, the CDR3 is TGTGCCAGCAGTGAATACTGGGACTCGGCTGGAAACACCATATATTTT. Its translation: CASSEYWDSAGNTIYF.

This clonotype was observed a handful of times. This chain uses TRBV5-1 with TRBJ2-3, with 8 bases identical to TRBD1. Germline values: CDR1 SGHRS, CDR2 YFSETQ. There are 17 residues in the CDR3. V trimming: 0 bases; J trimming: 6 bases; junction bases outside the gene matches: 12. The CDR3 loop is CASSLGFAGGMSDTQYF. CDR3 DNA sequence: TGCGCCAGCAGCTTGGGTTTTGCAGGGGGCATGAGTGATACGCAGTATTTT.

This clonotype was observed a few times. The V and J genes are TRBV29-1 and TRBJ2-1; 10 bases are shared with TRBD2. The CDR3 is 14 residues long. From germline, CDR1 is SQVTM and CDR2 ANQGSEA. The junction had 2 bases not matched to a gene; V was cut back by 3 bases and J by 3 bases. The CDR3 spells CSVESSGGYNEQFF. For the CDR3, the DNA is TGCAGCGTTGAGTCTAGCGGGGGCTACAATGAGCAGTTCTTC.

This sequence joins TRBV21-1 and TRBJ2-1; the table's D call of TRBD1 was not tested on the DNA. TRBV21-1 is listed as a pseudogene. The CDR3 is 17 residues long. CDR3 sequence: CASSKVPGGNYPTEQFF. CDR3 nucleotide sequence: TGTGCCAGCAGCAAAGTCCCAGGGGGGAACTACCCTACGGAGCAGTTCTTC.

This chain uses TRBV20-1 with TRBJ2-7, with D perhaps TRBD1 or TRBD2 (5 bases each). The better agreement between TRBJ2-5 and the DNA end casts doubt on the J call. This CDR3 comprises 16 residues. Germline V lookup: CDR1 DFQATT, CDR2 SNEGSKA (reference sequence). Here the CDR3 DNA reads TGCAGTGCTAGGAGGCGCCCGGCAGGGACCGGTGAGACCCAGTACTTC. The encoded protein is CSARRRPAGTGETQYF.